This T cell receptor (beta chain) was captured in a study of blood T cell repertoires in COVID-19 (dated by TCRdb to 2018 to 2020). Regarding the study in general: The collaborator samples originated in the United States, Italy and Spain and spanned the acute and convalescent phases of COVID-19. Where available, HLA class I and class II types were taken from metadata supplied by the sample provider and were not determined by assay-based typing. The prospective study material was composed of cDNA or gDNA derived from T cells, B-cell-depleted T cells, or PBMCs. The repertoires were released in a freely available public database meant as a resource for research on the immune response to SARS-CoV-2. Subjects who had been exposed to COVID-19, were actively infected with it, or had recovered from it provided the deeply sampled blood TCRbeta repertoires that made up the dataset. A de-identified subject ID, COVID-19 status, age in years and sex were almost always included in the sample metadata. Samples were obtained from the ongoing ImmuneRACE study (first 160 participants) and from 1,000 to 1,500 subjects provided by 6 global collaborators. Beyond this particular receptor, the publication reports: Clinical and demographic metadata were provided uncurated, with the amount varying by source and participant.

Each collaborating institution followed its own protocols to collect whole blood in K2EDTA tubes. For TCRbeta analysis, collaborators shipped samples in one of three forms: frozen whole blood, isolated PBMCs, or DNA extracted from either of those sample types. V and J lose 3 bases and 4 bases, and a span of 17 bases separates them. The germline V gene (reference sequence) yields SEHNR for CDR1 and FQNEAQ for CDR2. The CDR3 goes from the cysteine to the phenylalanine over 16 residues. The retained sequence is limited to the CDR3, 48 bases, with the frame set at the first base. The immunoSEQ Assay, a bias-controlled multiplex PCR, was used to amplify TCRbeta CDR3 regions from genomic DNA. Concerning the study's data processing: Within the assay, amplification of reference gene primers was used to estimate how many nucleated cells each sample contained. To quantify the absolute abundance of each unique TCRbeta CDR3 rearrangement, sequence reads were collapsed and filtered. Productive Simpson clonality was computed per sample as the square root of Simpson's diversity index over productive rearrangements. The source is immuneACCESS, and TCRdb retained only in-frame sequences with V and J called. Part of the clones is not carried over; for the studies checked, unresolved V genes explain less than half of this, and the remainder is unexplained. Clonal size and the V and J genes are those of that table, whereas D and trimming came from the DNA. The sample yields about 26,000 clones; 70% to 90% were counted once. Jointly, the top ten make up around 2.8% of the sample.

On this clone: Its antigen is currently not known. Nothing much larger sits one base from this clone, and base qualities are not available.

The TCR comes from a human donor in a cohort sampled during active COVID-19. The sequence joins TRBV7-9 to TRBJ2-3; the D segment could be TRBD1, given 7 matching bases. Sequenced input: peripheral blood. The nucleotide sequence reads TGTGCCAGCAGCTTTTCCCGACAGGGAGGTCCAGATACGCAGTATTTT. Its translation is CASSFSRQGGPDTQYF.